Following are 25 T cell receptor beta chains from one sample sequenced in a study of CD8 T cells in ankylosing spondylitis. Points from the study as a whole: Ankylosing spondylitis blood appeared to be characterized by a TCR beta motif of several highly homologous variants.

MiXCR was run by TCRdb on the 5' RACE reads, yielding one entry per CDR3 protein. The data show about 330,000 distinct CDR3 sequences, 7.5% to 9% seen once. The antigens these receptors bind are not known. The specimen was blood, either unsorted or a sorted T cell fraction (not recorded which). These receptors all come from a male donor with ankylosing spondylitis.

V gene TRBV12-5 combines with J gene TRBJ1-1; 8 bases line up with TRBD1. The length of the CDR3 is 17 residues. Trimming at V came to 0 bases and at J to 1 base, leaving 7 bases not matched to a gene. The germline V gene encodes CDR1 LGHNT and CDR2 FRNRAP. Written as DNA, the CDR3 is TGTGCTAGTGGTTTGGTACAGGGGGGGCCGGAGAACACTGAAGCTTTCTTT. As protein: CASGLVQGGPENTEAFF.

This clonotype was picked up many times. A read error may produce the germline difference seen at one junction end. V and J are TRBV5-1 and TRBJ2-7; 9 nucleotides line up with TRBD2. This CDR3 contains 14 residues. Germline V gene lookup returns CDR1 SGHRS and CDR2 YFSETQ. CDR3 sequence reads: CASSLAGAPYEQYF. CDR3 sequence (DNA): TGTGCCAGCAGCTTAGCGGGAGCGCCCTACGAGCAGTACTTC.

This chain links TRBV5-1 with TRBJ2-3, with 8 bases identical to TRBD1. V lost 5 bases to trimming and J lost 5 bases; unmatched junction nucleotides: 1. CDR1 is SGHRS and CDR2 is YFSETQ in the germline V gene. The length of the CDR3 is 12 residues. In DNA, the CDR3 is TGCGCCAGCAGACAGGGGGAAGATACGCAGTATTTT. Amino acids: CASRQGEDTQYF.

The chain carries TRBV27 and TRBJ1-5; D gene ambiguous. The V end was cut by 3 bases, the J end by 0 bases, with 12 bases between. Germline CDR1 is MNHEY and CDR2 is SMNVEV (reference sequence). The CDR3 loop spans 16 amino acids. CDR3 bases: TGTGCCAGCAGTTTCCACCGACCGAATAGCAATCAGCCCCAGCATTTT. It codes for CASSFHRPNSNQPQHF.

This rearrangement joins TRBV12-3 or TRBV12-4 to TRBJ2-3, with 9 positions matching TRBD2. J lost 4 bases, V lost 7 bases, and 3 bases had no gene match. The CDR3 extends over 13 amino acids. The CDR3 loop is CASTLAGADTQYF. The CDR3 region has the DNA TGTGCCAGCACCTTAGCGGGAGCAGATACGCAGTATTTT.

This clonotype has more than one count but fewer than ten. The J gene is TRBJ2-7, the V gene TRBV2; 8 bases match TRBD1. The germline gives CDR1 SNHLY, CDR2 FYNNEI. This CDR3 spans 13 amino acids. J gave up 6 bases and V 8 bases, and 9 bases lay outside the gene matches. The CDR3 coding sequence is TGTGCCAGCGGACAGGGTTTGACCGGCGAGCAGTACTTC. Amino acid sequence: CASGQGLTGEQYF.

This clonotype was found a few times. V gene TRBV11-1 combines with J gene TRBJ1-2, with D possibly matching TRBD1 (5 bases). Germline values: CDR1 SGHAT, CDR2 FQDESV (reference sequence). This CDR3 spans 14 amino acids. Between the trimmed V and J ends, which lost 5 bases and 4 bases, there was a span of 14 bases. The CDR3: CASSPYGGGYGYTF. DNA of the CDR3: TGTGCCAGCAGCCCTTATGGGGGAGGCTATGGCTACACCTTC.

This rearrangement joins TRBV27 to TRBJ1-1, with 7 bases matching TRBD1. The germline CDR1 and CDR2 sequences are MNHEY and SMNVEV (reference sequence). CDR3 length equals 13 residues. J lost 8 bases, V lost 4 bases, and 7 bases had no gene match. DNA for the CDR3: TGTGCCAGCAGTTCCAGAGGGACAGTGGAAGCTTTCTTT. Translation gives CASSSRGTVEAFF.

There are many counts of this clonotype. The V gene is TRBV28, the J gene TRBJ2-3; the D is unclear. The CDR3 has 12 amino acids. Germline V gives CDR1 MDHEN, CDR2 SYDVKM. V gave up 5 bases and J gave up 6 bases, with 9 bases separating them. CDR3 region: CASSPNLDTQYF. The CDR3 nucleotides are TGTGCCAGCAGTCCAAACTTGGATACGCAGTATTTT. Together with reference TRBV28 and TRBJ2-3, the CDR3 gives the full variable domain: DVKVTQSSRYLVKRTGEKVFLECVQDMDHENMFWYRQDPGLGLRLIYFSYDVKMKEKGDIPEGYSVSREKKERFSLILESASTNQTSMYLCASSPNLDTQYFGPGTRLTVL.

As concerns this clonotype: Likely a read error: the CDR3 ends without its conserved phenylalanine or tryptophan. The chain employs TRBV3-1 and TRBJ2-2; D uncertain. V lost 2 bases, J lost 5 bases, and 3 bases lay in between. Germline CDR1 and CDR2: LGHDT and YNNKEL (reference sequence). CDR3 size: 12 residues. CDR3 sequence (DNA): TGTGCCAGCAGCCAATGGACCGGGGAGCTGTTTCTT. This codes for CASSQWTGELFL.

This clonotype has only a few counts. The chain recombines TRBV20-1 with TRBJ2-1; D is uncertain. This CDR3 is 14 amino acids long. V lost 3 bases and J lost 1, with 10 bases in between. CDR1 and CDR2 (germline): DFQATT, SNEGSKA (reference sequence). CDR3 DNA: TGCAGTGCTAGCGATGTGAGGTCCTACAATGAGCAGTTCTTC. Protein product: CSASDVRSYNEQFF.

The chain combines TRBV5-1 with TRBJ2-5; possibly TRBD1 for D (7 bases). The CDR3 consists of 13 residues. Trimming left V 6 bases short and J 5 bases short, with 14 bases between. Germline CDR1 and CDR2: SGHRS and YFSETQ. The CDR3 reads CASTPQGRETQYF. CDR3 DNA: TGCGCCAGCACACCACAGGGGAGGGAGACCCAGTACTTC.

The CDR3 sequence is CASSPAGRPGETQYF. Written as DNA, the CDR3 is TGTGCCAGCTCACCGGCGGGGCGACCAGGGGAGACCCAGTACTTC. This chain joins TRBV18 and TRBJ2-5; tentatively, D is TRBD2 (6 bases). Germline values: CDR1 KGHSH, CDR2 LQKENI. V was clipped by 3 bases and J by 5 bases, with 16 bases between them. This CDR3 contains 15 residues.

This clonotype has a count of ten or more. The rearrangement joins TRBV4-1 to TRBJ2-7; no definite D call. The CDR3 contains 18 residues. Trimming shortened V by 0 bases and J by 1 base, and 19 bases separated the two germline ends. Germline loops: CDR1 MGHRA, CDR2 YSYEKL. For the CDR3, the DNA is TGCGCCAGCAGCCAAGATGGAAGGACGAATCGATCGTCCTACGAGCAGTACTTC. Translation gives CASSQDGRTNRSSYEQYF.

The table lists this clonotype with a few counts. V and J are TRBV28 and TRBJ2-5, with D possibly matching TRBD2 (6 bases). V dropped 8 bases and J dropped 5 bases, with 15 bases sitting between them. Per the germline V gene, CDR1 is MDHEN and CDR2 is SYDVKM. The CDR3 has 13 amino acids. DNA of the CDR3: TGTGCCAGCGGGGGGTGGGAAGATGAGACCCAGTACTTC. It translates to CASGGWEDETQYF.

This clonotype came up a few times. This chain connects TRBV7-9 to TRBJ2-3; 7 bases align to TRBD2. Germline V lookup: CDR1 SEHNR, CDR2 FQNEAQ (reference sequence). Trimming at V came to 6 bases and at J to 4 bases, leaving 4 bases not matched to a gene. The CDR3 runs 13 residues. CDR3 DNA sequence: TGTGCCAGCAGAACGGGGAGGGCAGATACGCAGTATTTT. This encodes CASRTGRADTQYF.

This clonotype was counted only a few times. V usage is TRBV30 and J usage is TRBJ2-2, with D hard to call. Germline-derived CDR1 and CDR2 are GTSNPN and SVGIG (reference sequence). Trimming stripped 1 base from V and 4 bases from J, with 10 bases between. This CDR3 region has 14 residues. In DNA, the CDR3 is TGTGCCTGGAGTGATAGACGCCTCACCGGGGAGCTGTTTTTT. Translated, it gives CAWSDRRLTGELFF.

The chain is built from TRBV28 and TRBJ2-3; possibly TRBD1 or TRBD2 for D (6 bases each). The CDR3 extends over 12 amino acids. The V end was cut by 7 bases, the J end by 4 bases, with 9 bases between. Germline CDR1 MDHEN, CDR2 SYDVKM. CDR3 residues: CASKGGPDTQYF. The CDR3 bases are TGTGCCAGCAAGGGGGGCCCAGATACGCAGTATTTT.

This clonotype came up a few times. The CDR3 region is CASSLARQGESGREKYNEQFF. In DNA form, the CDR3 reads TGTGCCAGCAGTTTAGCGCGACAGGGGGAGAGCGGGAGGGAGAAGTACAATGAGCAGTTCTTC. The chain recombines TRBV12-3 or TRBV12-4 with TRBJ2-1; weak D call: TRBD2 (10 bases). V lost 0 bases and J 4 bases, leaving 28 bases between the germline ends. CDR3 length equals 21 residues.

This clonotype was seen at least ten times. The chain recombines TRBV7-2 with TRBJ2-7, with D uncertain. The CDR3 totals 13 residues. Germline CDR1 reads SGHTA; CDR2 reads FQGNSA. V was clipped by 5 bases and J by 0 bases, with 8 bases between them. CDR3 loop: CASSPPLSYEQYF. CDR3 coding DNA: TGTGCCAGCAGCCCTCCCCTCTCCTACGAGCAGTACTTC.

This clonotype was counted ten times or more. CDR3 residues: CASRAGTGPYNEQFF. The CDR3 coding sequence is TGCGCCAGCAGGGCCGGGACAGGGCCCTACAATGAGCAGTTCTTC. The J gene is TRBJ2-1, the V gene TRBV5-1, with 9 bases that match TRBD1. Trimming removed 5 bases from V and 2 bases from J; junction bases left unmatched: 5. The germline gives CDR1 SGHRS, CDR2 YFSETQ. The CDR3 loop spans 15 amino acids.

Only a few counts were recorded for this clonotype. The chain is built from TRBV29-1 and TRBJ2-7; D uncertain. The V and J ends lost 1 base and 1 base respectively, with 8 bases between them. This CDR3 comprises 13 residues. CDR1 is SQVTM and CDR2 is ANQGSEA in the germline V gene. CDR3 nucleotide sequence: TGCAGCGTTGAAGGGGGTGTATCCTACGAGCAGTACTTC. This sequence encodes CSVEGGVSYEQYF.

In its sample, this clonotype was seen a few times. This chain connects TRBV12-3 or TRBV12-4 to TRBJ2-7; tentatively, D is TRBD1 (5 bases). Between the trimmed V and J ends, which lost 3 bases and 4 bases, there was a span of 13 bases. The CDR3 covers 14 residues. For the CDR3, the DNA is TGTGCCAGCAGTTTCCAGGGTACTACGTACGAGCAGTACTTC. It encodes CASSFQGTTYEQYF.

This clonotype was observed many times. The chain has TRBV3-1 and TRBJ2-3; D assignment may be TRBD1 or TRBD2 (5 bases each). The CDR3 covers 18 residues. Deletions cut 2 bases from V and 0 bases from J, with 18 bases between. Germline V gene sequence: CDR1 LGHDT, CDR2 YNNKEL (reference sequence). The CDR3 is CASSQLTPGPLSTDTQYF. The DNA of the CDR3 is TGTGCCAGCAGCCAACTTACCCCGGGACCACTAAGCACAGATACGCAGTATTTT.

The chain uses TRBV7-9 and TRBJ2-5, with D possibly being TRBD1 or TRBD2 (5 bases each). From germline, CDR1 is SEHNR and CDR2 FQNEAQ (reference sequence). This CDR3 is 15 amino acids long. Between the trimmed V and J ends, which lost 1 base and 2 bases, there was a span of 11 bases. CDR3 in DNA: TGTGCCAGCAGCTTAGTCGGGGCCAGGCAAGAGACCCAGTACTTC. Amino acids: CASSLVGARQETQYF.